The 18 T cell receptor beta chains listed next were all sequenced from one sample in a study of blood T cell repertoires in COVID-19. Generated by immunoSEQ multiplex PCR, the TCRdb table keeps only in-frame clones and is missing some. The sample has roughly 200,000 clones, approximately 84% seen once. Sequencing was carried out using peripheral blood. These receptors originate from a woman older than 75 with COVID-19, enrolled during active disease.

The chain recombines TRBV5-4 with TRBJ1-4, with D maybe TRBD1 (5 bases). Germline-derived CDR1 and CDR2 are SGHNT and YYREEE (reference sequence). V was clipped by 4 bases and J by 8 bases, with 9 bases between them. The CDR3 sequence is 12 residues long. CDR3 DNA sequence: TGTGCCAGCAGCCAAAGACAGGAAAAACTGTTTTTT. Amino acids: CASSQRQEKLFF.

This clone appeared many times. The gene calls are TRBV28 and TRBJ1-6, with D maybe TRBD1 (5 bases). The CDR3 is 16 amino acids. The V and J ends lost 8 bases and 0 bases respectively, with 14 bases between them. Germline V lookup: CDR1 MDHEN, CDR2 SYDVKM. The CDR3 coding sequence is TGTGCCAGCGGCGGTCAGGGAAGCTCCTATAATTCACCCCTCCACTTT. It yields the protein CASGGQGSSYNSPLHF.

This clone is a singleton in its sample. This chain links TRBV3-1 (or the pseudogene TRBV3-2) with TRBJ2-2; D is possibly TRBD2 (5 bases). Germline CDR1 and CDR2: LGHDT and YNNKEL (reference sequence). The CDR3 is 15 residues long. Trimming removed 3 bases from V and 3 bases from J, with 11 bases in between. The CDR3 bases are TGTGCCAGCAGCCACGCGGGTGTGGACACCGGGGAGCTGTTTTTT. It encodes CASSHAGVDTGELFF.

The chain's CDR3 is CASARRGWDTQYF. CDR3 nucleotide sequence: TGTGCCAGCGCCCGGCGGGGGTGGGATACGCAGTATTTT. The chain links TRBV19 to TRBJ2-3; 7 positions agree with TRBD2. This CDR3 comprises 13 residues. From germline, CDR1 is LNHDA and CDR2 SQIVND (reference sequence). V lost 9 bases to trimming and J lost 6 bases; unmatched junction nucleotides: 9.

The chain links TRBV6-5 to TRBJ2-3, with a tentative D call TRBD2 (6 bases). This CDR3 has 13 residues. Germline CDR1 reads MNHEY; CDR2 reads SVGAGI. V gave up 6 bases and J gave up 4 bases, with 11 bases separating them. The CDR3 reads CASRLEGPDTQYF. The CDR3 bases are TGTGCCAGCAGATTGGAGGGGCCAGATACGCAGTATTTT.

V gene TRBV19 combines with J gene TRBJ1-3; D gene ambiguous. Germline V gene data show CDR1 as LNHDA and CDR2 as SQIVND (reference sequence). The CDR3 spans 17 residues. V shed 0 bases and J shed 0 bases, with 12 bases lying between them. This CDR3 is CASSIDPYSNSGNTIYF. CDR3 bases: TGTGCCAGTAGTATAGATCCCTACTCGAACTCTGGAAACACCATATATTTT.

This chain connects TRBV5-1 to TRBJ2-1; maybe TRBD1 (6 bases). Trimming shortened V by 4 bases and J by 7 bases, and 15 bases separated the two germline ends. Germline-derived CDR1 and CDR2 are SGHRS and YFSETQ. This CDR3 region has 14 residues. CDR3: CASSGGGFTNEQFF. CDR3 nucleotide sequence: TGCGCCAGCAGCGGGGGCGGGTTCACTAATGAGCAGTTCTTC.

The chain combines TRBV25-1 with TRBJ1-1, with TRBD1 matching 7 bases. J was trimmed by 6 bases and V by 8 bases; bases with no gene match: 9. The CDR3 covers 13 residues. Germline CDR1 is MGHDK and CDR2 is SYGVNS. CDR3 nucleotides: TGTGCCAGCGGGGCGGGACAGCTGGCTGAAGCTTTCTTT. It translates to CASGAGQLAEAFF.

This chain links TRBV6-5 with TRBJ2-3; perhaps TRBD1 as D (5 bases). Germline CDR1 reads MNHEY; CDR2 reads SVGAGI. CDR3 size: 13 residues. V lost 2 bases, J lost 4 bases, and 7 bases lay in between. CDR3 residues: CASSYRGADTQYF. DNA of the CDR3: TGTGCCAGCAGTTACAGGGGTGCAGATACGCAGTATTTT.

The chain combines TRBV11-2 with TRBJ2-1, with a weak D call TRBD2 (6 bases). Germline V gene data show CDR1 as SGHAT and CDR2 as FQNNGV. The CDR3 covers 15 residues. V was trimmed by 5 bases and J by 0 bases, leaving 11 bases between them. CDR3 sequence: CASSLSGSSYNEQFF. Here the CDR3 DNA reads TGTGCCAGCAGCCTTAGCGGAAGCTCCTACAATGAGCAGTTCTTC.

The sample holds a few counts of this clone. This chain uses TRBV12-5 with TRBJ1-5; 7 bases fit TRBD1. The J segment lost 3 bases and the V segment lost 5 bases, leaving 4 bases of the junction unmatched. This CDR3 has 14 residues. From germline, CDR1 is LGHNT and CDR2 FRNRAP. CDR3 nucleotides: TGTGCTAGTGGTCAGGGACAGCTCAATCAGCCCCAGCATTTT. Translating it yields CASGQGQLNQPQHF.

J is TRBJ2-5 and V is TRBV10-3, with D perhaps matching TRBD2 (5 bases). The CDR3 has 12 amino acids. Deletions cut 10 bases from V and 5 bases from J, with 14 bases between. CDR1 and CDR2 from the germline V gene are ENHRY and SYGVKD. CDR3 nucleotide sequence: TGTGCCACCGGGGTTAGTCCGGAGACCCAGTACTTC. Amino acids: CATGVSPETQYF.

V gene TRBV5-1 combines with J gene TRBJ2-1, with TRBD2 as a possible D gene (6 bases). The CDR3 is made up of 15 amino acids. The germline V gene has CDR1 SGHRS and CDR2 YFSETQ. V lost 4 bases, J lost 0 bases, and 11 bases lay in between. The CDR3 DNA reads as TGCGCCAGCAGCAGCATAGCGGACTCCTACAATGAGCAGTTCTTC. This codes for CASSSIADSYNEQFF.

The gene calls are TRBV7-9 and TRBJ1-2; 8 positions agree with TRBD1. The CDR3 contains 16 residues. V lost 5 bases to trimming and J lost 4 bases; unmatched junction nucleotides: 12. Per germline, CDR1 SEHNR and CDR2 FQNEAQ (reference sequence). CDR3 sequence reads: CASSPHGSQGAYGYTF. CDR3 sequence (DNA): TGTGCCAGCAGCCCTCATGGGAGTCAGGGGGCCTATGGCTACACCTTC.

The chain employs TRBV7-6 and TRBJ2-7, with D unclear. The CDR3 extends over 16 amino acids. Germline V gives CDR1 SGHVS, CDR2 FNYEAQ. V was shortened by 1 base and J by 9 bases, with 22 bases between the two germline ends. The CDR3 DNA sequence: TGTGCCAGCAGCTTAGGATCCGGCACTACCTCAGAACGGCAGTACTTC. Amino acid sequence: CASSLGSGTTSERQYF.

The CDR3 sequence: CARNRDSSNQPQHF. DNA of the CDR3: TGTGCCAGAAACCGGGACAGCTCCAATCAGCCCCAGCATTTT. V is TRBV5-6 and J is TRBJ1-5, with TRBD1 matching over 7 bases. Germline loops: CDR1 SGHDT, CDR2 YYEEEE. The V and J ends lost 8 bases and 3 bases, in that order; junction bases with no gene match: 8. The CDR3 runs to 14 residues.

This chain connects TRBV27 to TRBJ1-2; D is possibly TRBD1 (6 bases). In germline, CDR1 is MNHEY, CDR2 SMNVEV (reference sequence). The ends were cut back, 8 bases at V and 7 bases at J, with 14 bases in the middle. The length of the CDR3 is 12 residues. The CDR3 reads CASFAGVGGYTF. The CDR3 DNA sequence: TGTGCCAGCTTCGCAGGGGTTGGTGGCTACACCTTC.

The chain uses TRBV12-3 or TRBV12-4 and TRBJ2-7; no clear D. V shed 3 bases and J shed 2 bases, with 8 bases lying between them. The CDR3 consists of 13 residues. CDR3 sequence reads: CASSLPGTYEQYF. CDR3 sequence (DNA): TGTGCCAGCAGTTTGCCAGGAACCTACGAGCAGTACTTC.